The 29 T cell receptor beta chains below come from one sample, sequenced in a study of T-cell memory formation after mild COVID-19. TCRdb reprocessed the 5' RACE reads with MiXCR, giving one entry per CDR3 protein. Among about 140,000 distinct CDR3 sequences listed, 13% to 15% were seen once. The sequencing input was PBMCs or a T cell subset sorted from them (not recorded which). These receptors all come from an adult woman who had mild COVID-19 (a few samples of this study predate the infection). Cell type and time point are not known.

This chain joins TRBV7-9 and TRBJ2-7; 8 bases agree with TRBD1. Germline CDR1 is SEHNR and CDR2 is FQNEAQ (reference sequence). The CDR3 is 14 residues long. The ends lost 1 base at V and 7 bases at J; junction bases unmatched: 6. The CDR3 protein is CASSLGTGIEEQYF. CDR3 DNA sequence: TGTGCCAGCAGCTTAGGGACAGGGATTGAGGAGCAGTACTTC.

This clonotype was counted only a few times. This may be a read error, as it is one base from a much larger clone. This CDR3 is CASGSGTSTDTQYF. The CDR3 DNA sequence: TGTGCCAGCGGCTCCGGGACTAGCACAGATACGCAGTATTTT. The chain couples TRBV6-4 to TRBJ2-3; tentative D call: TRBD2 (6 bases). This CDR3 has 14 amino acids. V shed 8 bases and J shed 0 bases, with 12 bases lying between them. Germline V CDR1 and CDR2: MRHNA, SNTAGT.

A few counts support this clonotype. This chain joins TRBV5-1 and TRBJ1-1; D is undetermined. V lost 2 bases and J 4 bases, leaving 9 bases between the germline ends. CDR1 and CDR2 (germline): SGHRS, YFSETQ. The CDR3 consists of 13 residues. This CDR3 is CASSFGPATEAFF. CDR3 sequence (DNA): TGCGCCAGCAGCTTCGGTCCCGCCACTGAAGCTTTCTTT.

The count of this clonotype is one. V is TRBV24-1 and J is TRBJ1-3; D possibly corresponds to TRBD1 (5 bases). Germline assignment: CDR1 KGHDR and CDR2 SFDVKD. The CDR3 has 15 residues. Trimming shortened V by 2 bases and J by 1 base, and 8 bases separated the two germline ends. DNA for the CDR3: TGTGCCACCAGTGATTCACCAGGGTCTGGAAACACCATATATTTT. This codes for CATSDSPGSGNTIYF.

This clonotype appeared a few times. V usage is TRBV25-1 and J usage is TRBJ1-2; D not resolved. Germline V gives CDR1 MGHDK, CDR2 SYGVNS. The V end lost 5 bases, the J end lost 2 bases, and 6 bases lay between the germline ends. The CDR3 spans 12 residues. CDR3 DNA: TGTGCCAGCAGTTCCAGGAACTATGGCTACACCTTC. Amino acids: CASSSRNYGYTF.

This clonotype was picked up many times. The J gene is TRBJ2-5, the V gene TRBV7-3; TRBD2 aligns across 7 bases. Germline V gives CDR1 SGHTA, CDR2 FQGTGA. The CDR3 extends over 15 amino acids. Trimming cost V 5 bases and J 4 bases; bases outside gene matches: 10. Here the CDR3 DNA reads TGTGCCAGCAGCCCCGGGGAGGGGAGGATAGAGACCCAGTACTTC. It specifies CASSPGEGRIETQYF. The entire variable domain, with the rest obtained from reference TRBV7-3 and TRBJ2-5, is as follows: GAGVSQTPSNKVTEKGKYVELRCDPISGHTALYWYRQSLGQGPEFLIYFQGTGAADDSGLPNDRFFAVRPEGSVSTLKIQRTERGDSAVYLCASSPGEGRIETQYFGPGTRLLVL.

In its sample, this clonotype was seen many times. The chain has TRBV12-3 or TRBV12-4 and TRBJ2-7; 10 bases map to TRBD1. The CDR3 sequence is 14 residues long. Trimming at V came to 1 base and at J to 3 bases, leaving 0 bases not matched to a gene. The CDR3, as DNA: TGTGCCAGCAGTTTAGGGACAGGGGGCTACGAGCAGTACTTC. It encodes CASSLGTGGYEQYF.

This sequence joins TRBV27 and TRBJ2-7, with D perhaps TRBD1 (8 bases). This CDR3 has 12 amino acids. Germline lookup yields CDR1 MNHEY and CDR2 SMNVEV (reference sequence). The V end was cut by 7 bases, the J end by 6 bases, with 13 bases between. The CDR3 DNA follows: TGTGCCAGCACCGGGGGGACAGGCGAGCAGTACTTC. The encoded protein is CASTGGTGEQYF.

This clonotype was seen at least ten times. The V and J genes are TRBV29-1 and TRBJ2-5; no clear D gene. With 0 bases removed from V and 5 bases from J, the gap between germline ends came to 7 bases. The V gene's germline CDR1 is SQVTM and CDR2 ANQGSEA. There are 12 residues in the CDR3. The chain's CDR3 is CSVEDNTETQYF. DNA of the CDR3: TGCAGCGTTGAAGATAATACGGAGACCCAGTACTTC.

The CDR3 sequence: CASSYRRDEQYF. In DNA, the CDR3 is TGTGCCAGCAGTTATAGGAGGGACGAGCAGTACTTC. The chain recombines TRBV6-6 with TRBJ2-7; D may be TRBD2 (6 bases). Looked up from germline, CDR1 is MNHNY and CDR2 is SVGAGI (reference sequence). The CDR3 totals 12 residues. Trimming took 3 bases from V and 5 from J, leaving 8 bases between them.

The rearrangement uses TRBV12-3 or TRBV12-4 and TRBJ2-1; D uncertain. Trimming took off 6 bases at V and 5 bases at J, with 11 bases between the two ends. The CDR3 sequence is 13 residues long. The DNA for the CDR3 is TGTGCCAGCAGACTTCAACAGAACAATGAGCAGTTCTTC. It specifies CASRLQQNNEQFF.

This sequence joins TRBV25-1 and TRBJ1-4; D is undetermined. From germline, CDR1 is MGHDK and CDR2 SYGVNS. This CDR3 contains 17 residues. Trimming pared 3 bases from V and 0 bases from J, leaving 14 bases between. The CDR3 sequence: CASSDFRDIATNEKLFF. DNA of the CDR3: TGTGCCAGCAGTGACTTTCGTGACATTGCAACTAATGAAAAACTGTTTTTT. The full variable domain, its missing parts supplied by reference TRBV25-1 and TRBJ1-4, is EADIYQTPRYLVIGTGKKITLECSQTMGHDKMYWYQQDPGMELHLIHYSYGVNSTEKGDLSSESTVSRIRTEHFPLTLESARPSHTSQYLCASSDFRDIATNEKLFFGSGTQLSVL.

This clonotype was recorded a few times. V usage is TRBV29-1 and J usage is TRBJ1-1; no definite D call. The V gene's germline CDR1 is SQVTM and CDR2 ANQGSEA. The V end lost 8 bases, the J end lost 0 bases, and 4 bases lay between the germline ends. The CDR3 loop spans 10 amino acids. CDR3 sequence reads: CSSMNTEAFF. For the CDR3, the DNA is TGCAGCTCGATGAACACTGAAGCTTTCTTT.

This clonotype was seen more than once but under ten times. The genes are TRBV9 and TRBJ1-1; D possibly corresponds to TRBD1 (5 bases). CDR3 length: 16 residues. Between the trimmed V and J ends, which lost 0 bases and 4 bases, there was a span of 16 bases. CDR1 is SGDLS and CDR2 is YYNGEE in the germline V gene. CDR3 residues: CASSVGWGDLVTEAFF. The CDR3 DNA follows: TGTGCCAGCAGCGTAGGGTGGGGCGACCTGGTCACTGAAGCTTTCTTT.

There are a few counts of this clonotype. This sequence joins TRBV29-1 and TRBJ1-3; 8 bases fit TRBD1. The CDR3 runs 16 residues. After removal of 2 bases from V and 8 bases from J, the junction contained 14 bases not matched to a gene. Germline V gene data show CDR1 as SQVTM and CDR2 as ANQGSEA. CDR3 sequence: CSVETWDRLGTDTIYF. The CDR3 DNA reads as TGCAGCGTTGAAACATGGGACAGGCTCGGTACCGACACCATATATTTT.

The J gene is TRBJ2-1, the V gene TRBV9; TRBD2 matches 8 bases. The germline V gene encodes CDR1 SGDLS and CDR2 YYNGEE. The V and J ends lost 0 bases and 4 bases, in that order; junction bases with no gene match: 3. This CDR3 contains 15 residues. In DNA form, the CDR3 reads TGTGCCAGCAGCGTAGCGGGAGGGGGATACAATGAGCAGTTCTTC. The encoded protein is CASSVAGGGYNEQFF.

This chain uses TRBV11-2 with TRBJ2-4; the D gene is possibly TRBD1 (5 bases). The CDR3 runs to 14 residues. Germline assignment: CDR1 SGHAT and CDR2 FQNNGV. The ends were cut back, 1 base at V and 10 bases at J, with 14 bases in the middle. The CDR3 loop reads CASSLAWGHPIQYF. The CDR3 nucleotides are TGTGCCAGCAGCTTAGCCTGGGGCCATCCAATTCAGTACTTC.

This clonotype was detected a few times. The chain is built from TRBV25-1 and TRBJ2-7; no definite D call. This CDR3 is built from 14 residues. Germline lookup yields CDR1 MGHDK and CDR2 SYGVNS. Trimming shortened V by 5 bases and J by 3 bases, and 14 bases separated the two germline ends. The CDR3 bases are TGTGCCAGCAGTCCACCCAGTCAAGTCTACGAGCAGTACTTC. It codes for CASSPPSQVYEQYF.

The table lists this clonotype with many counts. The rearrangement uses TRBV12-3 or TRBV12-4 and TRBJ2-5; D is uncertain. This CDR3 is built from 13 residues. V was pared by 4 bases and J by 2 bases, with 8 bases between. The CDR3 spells CASSSDTQETQYF. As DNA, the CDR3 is TGTGCCAGCAGTTCCGACACACAAGAGACCCAGTACTTC.

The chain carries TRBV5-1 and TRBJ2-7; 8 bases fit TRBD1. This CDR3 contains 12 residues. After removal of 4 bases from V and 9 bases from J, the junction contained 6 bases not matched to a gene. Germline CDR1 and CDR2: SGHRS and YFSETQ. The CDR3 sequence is CASSTGQAGQYF. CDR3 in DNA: TGCGCCAGCAGCACGGGACAGGCTGGGCAGTACTTC. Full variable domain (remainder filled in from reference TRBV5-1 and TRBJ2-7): KAGVTQTPRYLIKTRGQQVTLSCSPISGHRSVSWYQQTPGQGLQFLFEYFSETQRNKGNFPGRFSGRQFSNSRSEMNVSTLELGDSALYLCASSTGQAGQYFGPGTRLTVT.

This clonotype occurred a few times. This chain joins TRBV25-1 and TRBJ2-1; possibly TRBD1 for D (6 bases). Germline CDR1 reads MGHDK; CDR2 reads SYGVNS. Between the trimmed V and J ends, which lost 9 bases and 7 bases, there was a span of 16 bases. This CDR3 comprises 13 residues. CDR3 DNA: TGTGCCAGTATCCCCTTAGGGGGTAATGAGCAGTTCTTC. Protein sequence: CASIPLGGNEQFF. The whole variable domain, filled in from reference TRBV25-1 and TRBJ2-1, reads EADIYQTPRYLVIGTGKKITLECSQTMGHDKMYWYQQDPGMELHLIHYSYGVNSTEKGDLSSESTVSRIRTEHFPLTLESARPSHTSQYLCASIPLGGNEQFFGPGTRLTVL.

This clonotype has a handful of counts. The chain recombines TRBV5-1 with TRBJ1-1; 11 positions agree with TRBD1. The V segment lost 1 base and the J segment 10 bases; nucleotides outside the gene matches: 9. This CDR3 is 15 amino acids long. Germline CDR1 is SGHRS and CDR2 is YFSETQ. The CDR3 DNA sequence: TGCGCCAGCAGCTTGACGGGACAGGGGGAATTAGGAGCTTTCTTT. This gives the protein CASSLTGQGELGAFF. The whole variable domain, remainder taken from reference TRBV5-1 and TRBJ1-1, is KAGVTQTPRYLIKTRGQQVTLSCSPISGHRSVSWYQQTPGQGLQFLFEYFSETQRNKGNFPGRFSGRQFSNSRSEMNVSTLELGDSALYLCASSLTGQGELGAFFGQGTRLTVV.

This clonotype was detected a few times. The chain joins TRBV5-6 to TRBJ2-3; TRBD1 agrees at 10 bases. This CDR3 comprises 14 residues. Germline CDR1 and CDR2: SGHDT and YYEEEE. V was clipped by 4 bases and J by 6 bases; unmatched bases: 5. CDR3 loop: CASSPWTGGDTQYF. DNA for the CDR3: TGTGCCAGCAGCCCGTGGACAGGGGGTGATACGCAGTATTTT.

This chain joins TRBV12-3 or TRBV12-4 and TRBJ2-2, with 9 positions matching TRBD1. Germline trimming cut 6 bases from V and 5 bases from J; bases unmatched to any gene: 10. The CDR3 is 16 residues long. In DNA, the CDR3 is TGTGCCAGCAGCCTCGGACAGGGGAGATGGACCGGGGAGCTGTTTTTT. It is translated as CASSLGQGRWTGELFF.

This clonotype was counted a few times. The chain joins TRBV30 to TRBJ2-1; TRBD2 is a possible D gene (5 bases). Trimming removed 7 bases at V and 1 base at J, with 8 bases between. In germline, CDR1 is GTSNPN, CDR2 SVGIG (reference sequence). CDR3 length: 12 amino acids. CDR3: CASGGSYNEQFF. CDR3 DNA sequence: TGTGCCTCTGGCGGGTCCTACAATGAGCAGTTCTTC.

The DNA of the CDR3 is TGTGCCAGCAGTCCCGTCCTAGCGGGGGGGGACAATGAGCAGTTCTTC. This translates into CASSPVLAGGDNEQFF. V usage is TRBV2 and J usage is TRBJ2-1, with 12 bases identical to TRBD2. V lost 5 bases, J lost 5 bases, and 7 bases stayed unmatched. Germline CDR1 is SNHLY and CDR2 is FYNNEI. The CDR3 is 16 residues long.

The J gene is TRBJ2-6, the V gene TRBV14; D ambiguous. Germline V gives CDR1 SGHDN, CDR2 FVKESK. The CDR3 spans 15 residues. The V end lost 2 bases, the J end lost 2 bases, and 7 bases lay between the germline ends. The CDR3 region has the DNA TGTGCCAGCAGCCAATTCCAGACTGGGGCCAACGTCCTGACTTTC. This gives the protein CASSQFQTGANVLTF.

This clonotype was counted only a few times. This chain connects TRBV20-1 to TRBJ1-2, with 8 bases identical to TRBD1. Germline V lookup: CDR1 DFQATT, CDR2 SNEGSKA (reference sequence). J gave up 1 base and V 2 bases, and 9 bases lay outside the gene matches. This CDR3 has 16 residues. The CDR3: CSARQSGQGLNYGYTF. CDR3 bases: TGCAGTGCTAGACAATCAGGACAGGGCCTTAACTATGGCTACACCTTC.

CDR3 coding DNA: TGCAGTGCTAGGGACGGGATATCAGGGAACATTCAGTACTTC. Protein product: CSARDGISGNIQYF. The J gene is TRBJ2-4, the V gene TRBV20-1, with D possibly called TRBD1 or TRBD2 (5 bases each). The CDR3 has 14 residues. V was clipped by 3 bases and J by 7 bases, with 16 bases between them. Germline loops: CDR1 DFQATT, CDR2 SNEGSKA (reference sequence).